A single sample gave rise to the 5 T cell receptor beta chains below, sequenced in a study of cytomegalovirus exposure and HLA in healthy donors. Generated by immunoSEQ multiplex PCR, the TCRdb table keeps only in-frame clones and is missing some. Counted here are fewer than 250,000 clones, 80% to 90% occurring once; the ten biggest clones make up about 3%. Sequencing was performed on PBMCs. Every receptor here comes from a man younger than 30 in good health and CMV-seronegative.

The chain links TRBV19 to TRBJ2-7, with 9 positions matching TRBD2. The CDR3 length is 18 residues. The V and J ends lost 7 bases and 5 bases, in that order; junction bases with no gene match: 21. Looked up from germline, CDR1 is LNHDA and CDR2 is SQIVND (reference sequence). CDR3 in amino acids: CASTIRIGREGPFNEQYF. The CDR3 region has the DNA TGTGCCAGTACCATCAGGATAGGGCGGGAGGGCCCTTTCAACGAGCAGTACTTC. The full variable domain, in which reference TRBV19 and TRBJ2-7 provide the parts outside the CDR3, is DGGITQSPKYLFRKEGQNVTLSCEQNLNHDAMYWYRQDPGQGLRLIYYSQIVNDFQKGDIAEGYSVSREKKESFPLTVTSAQKNPTAFYLCASTIRIGREGPFNEQYFGPGTRLTVT.

This chain connects TRBV2 to TRBJ1-4; 7 positions agree with TRBD1. Germline V gene sequence: CDR1 SNHLY, CDR2 FYNNEI. The CDR3 length is 15 residues. Trimming at V came to 8 bases and at J to 5 bases, leaving 11 bases not matched to a gene. The chain's CDR3 is CASWKGGPTNEKLFF. CDR3 coding DNA: TGTGCCAGCTGGAAAGGGGGCCCCACGAATGAAAAACTGTTTTTT.

This chain joins TRBV4-3 and TRBJ2-7, with D possibly being TRBD2 (5 bases). Per the germline V gene, CDR1 is LGHNA and CDR2 is YSLEER. Trimming cost V 4 bases and J 6 bases, with 13 bases left between them. This CDR3 region has 13 residues. The DNA for the CDR3 is TGCGCCAGCAGCCCCGGAGTCGGGGTCGAGCAGTACTTC. This encodes CASSPGVGVEQYF.

The V gene is TRBV28, the J gene TRBJ2-7, with 9 bases aligning to TRBD2. The CDR3 is 12 residues long. The germline CDR1 and CDR2 sequences are MDHEN and SYDVKM. With 7 bases clipped from V and 5 bases from J, the junction kept 3 bases outside the gene matches. CDR3 bases: TGTGCCAGCACGAGCGGGGGGAACGAGCAGTACTTC. Translated: CASTSGGNEQYF.

The J gene is TRBJ2-1, the V gene TRBV7-9, with 10 bases that match TRBD1. The CDR3 is 16 amino acids. After removal of 3 bases from V and 8 bases from J, the junction contained 10 bases not matched to a gene. Germline values: CDR1 SEHNR, CDR2 FQNEAQ (reference sequence). CDR3 residues: CASSFTWTGGGDEQFF. CDR3 nucleotides: TGTGCCAGCAGCTTCACCTGGACAGGGGGAGGGGATGAGCAGTTCTTC.